Listed below are T cell receptor beta chains from one sample, sequenced in a study of T cell changes during pregnancy in multiple sclerosis. Some clones are missing from TCRdb's copy, which holds only in-frame ones; the method was immunoSEQ multiplex PCR. The table includes 20,000 or so clones, around 87% detected once. Sequenced material: CD8+ T cells from peripheral blood mononuclear cells, taken in the third trimester of pregnancy. The receptors here all came from a female donor in good health, enrolled as a control in a pregnancy study. Each CDR3 is given without its conserved first and last residue. Fields, in order: V gene, J gene, CDR3 length, CDR3 protein.

>TRBV9|TRBJ1-6|12
ASSNRDTNSPLH
>TRBV4-1|TRBJ2-7|12
ASSQQGPSYEQY
>TRBV5-1|TRBJ1-1|13
ASSLARGQGNEAF
>TRBV28|TRBJ2-7|12
ASSRTGQGYEQY
>TRBV19|TRBJ2-1|10
ASSMGLNEQF
>TRBV5-6|TRBJ2-5|11
ASSSGTGGTQY
>TRBV9|TRBJ1-3|14
ASSPLGTQGGNTIY
>TRBV7-9|TRBJ1-1|13
ASSPPQYMNTEAF
>TRBV4-1|TRBJ2-2|12
ASSQGLAGVVLF
>TRBV11-2|TRBJ1-2|14
ASRPSRGEANYGYT
>TRBV28|TRBJ2-1|12
ASSPLRSDNEQF
>TRBV5-4|TRBJ2-7|12
ASTPEDRDYEQY
>TRBV12-1|TRBJ2-7|13
ASSFGTSGGYEQY
>TRBV14|TRBJ1-2|11
ASSHNQFYGYT
>TRBV7-9|TRBJ2-1|14
ASSYPLQGNGNEQF
>TRBV4-2|TRBJ2-3|14
ASSQEFNGGSDTQY
>TRBV5-1|TRBJ2-3|14
ASSLSSGGTTDTQY